Listed below are T cell receptor beta chains from one sample, sequenced in a study of shared clonotypes between healthy human individuals. Clones were sequenced by immunoSEQ multiplex PCR, and TCRdb holds only the in-frame ones, with some missing. The sample yields millions of clones, roughly 94% seen once. Sample: naive CD4+ T cells sorted from blood. The source of these receptors is a young man in good health. CDR3s include the opening cysteine and the closing phenylalanine or tryptophan. D genes are given only for firm matches. Clone size appears in some rows only: once, few, many, or a class for an expanded clone.

j_call | v_call | clone_size | d_call | cdr3_nt | cdr3_aa
TRBJ1-2 | TRBV6-5 | once | TRBD1 | TGTGCCAGCAGTTATCTACAGGGGAACTATGGCTACACCTTC | CASSYLQGNYGYTF
TRBJ2-1 | TRBV2 | . | TRBD1 | TGTGCCAGCAGCGCCCGATCCGGGACAGTCAAAGGTGGCTCCTACAATGAGCAGTTCTTC | CASSARSGTVKGGSYNEQFF
TRBJ1-2 | TRBV2 | . | . | TGTGCCAGCAGTACAGGCACGGGGGGACTAGCCCCCCGTCTGGATGGCTACACCTTC | CASSTGTGGLAPRLDGYTF
TRBJ2-7 | TRBV18 | . | TRBD1 | TGTGCCAGCTCACCCGACTGGACAGGACATTTCAACGAGCAGTACTTC | CASSPDWTGHFNEQYF
TRBJ2-7 | TRBV10-1 | . | . | TGCGCCAGTATCGCGAGTACAGTAACCTACGAGCAGTACTTC | CASIASTVTYEQYF
TRBJ2-5 | TRBV30 | . | . | TGTGCCTGGAGTTGGGGGGGCACAGAGACCCAGTACTTC | CAWSWGGTETQYF
TRBJ2-6 | TRBV4-1 | . | TRBD1 | TGCGCCAGCAGCCAAGAGAGGACAGGGTCGGCTGGGGCCAACGTCCTGACTTTC | CASSQERTGSAGANVLTF
TRBJ1-2 | TRBV6-5 | . | . | TGTGCCAGCAGTTACTCGACCGGGGCCAAGGACTACACCTTC | CASSYSTGAKDYTF
TRBJ2-7 | TRBV7-2 | . | TRBD1 | TGTGCCAGCACCACGGGACAGGCATTTTTTGAGCAGTACTTC | CASTTGQAFFEQYF
TRBJ2-3 | TRBV30 | . | . | TGTGCCTGGATACCTTTTTCCTCGGCAGATACGCAGTATTTT | CAWIPFSSADTQYF
TRBJ1-1 | TRBV5-1 | . | . | TGCGCCAGCTCCCACGGGCAGGCGAACACTGAAGCTTTCTTT | CASSHGQANTEAFF
TRBJ1-1 | TRBV30 | . | TRBD1 | TGTGCCTGGAGTGCCCTGGACAGGGGGTCCCTTCCAGCTTTCTTT | CAWSALDRGSLPAFF
TRBJ2-5 | TRBV9 | . | TRBD2 | TGTGCCAGCAGCCCCGGACTAGTTCCCCACCAAGAGACCCAGTACTTC | CASSPGLVPHQETQYF
TRBJ2-5 | TRBV30 | . | . | TGTGCCTGGAGTGATCCTTCAGGGGATCGAAAGTACCAAGAGACCCAGTACTTC | CAWSDPSGDRKYQETQYF
TRBJ1-1 | TRBV7-9 | . | . | TGTGCCAGCAGCACCAGACGCCCCGGTTCAAAGAACACTGAAGCTTTCTTT | CASSTRRPGSKNTEAFF
TRBJ2-7 | TRBV6-6 | . | . | TGTGCCAGCGGGACACCTAATCGCTCCTACGAGCAGTACTTC | CASGTPNRSYEQYF
TRBJ2-7 | TRBV7-9 | . | . | TGTGCCAGCAGCCCCTCGCCCAAAAACGAGCAGTACTTC | CASSPSPKNEQYF
TRBJ1-1 | TRBV11-2 | . | . | TGTGCCAGCAGCTTACGGCAGGCCCAGAACACTGAAGCTTTCTTT | CASSLRQAQNTEAFF